The 21 T cell receptor beta chains in this list originate from one sample, sequenced in a study of tumor-infiltrating lymphocytes in primary liver carcinoma. Unsorted bulk tissue of roughly 18-31 mg yielded co-extracted RNA and DNA. The investigators made TCR beta cDNA from 500 ng total RNA, using a constant-region primer. Slightly modified ARM-PCR served as the procedure for the TCR beta libraries. These libraries came from three rounds of nested multiplex PCR. Amplification in the first two PCR rounds was performed using TRBV1-TRBV30 forward primers and a C-beta reverse primer for approximately 10 cycles each. TCRdb ran MiXCR on the multiplex PCR reads and lists one entry per CDR3 protein. The sample has roughly 80,000 distinct CDR3 sequences; roughly 71% are singletons. Sequencing was carried out using tumor-adjacent normal liver tissue. These receptors originate from a man aged 40-55 years with primary liver carcinoma and hepatitis B virus infection.

With regard to this clonotype: A junction boundary mismatches the germline segment, possibly from a read error. This rearrangement joins TRBV11-2 to TRBJ2-1; TRBD2 aligns across 8 bases. Germline CDR1 SGHAT, CDR2 FQNNGV. The CDR3 extends over 16 amino acids. The CDR3 region is CASRLEIGRVVNEQFF. The CDR3 DNA is TGTGCCAGCAGATTAGAGATCGGGAGGGTTGTAAATGAGCAGTTCTTC.

J is TRBJ2-1 and V is TRBV24-1, with 7 bases fitting TRBD2. Germline trimming cut 4 bases from V and 0 bases from J; bases unmatched to any gene: 8. The germline gives CDR1 KGHDR, CDR2 SFDVKD. The CDR3 contains 17 residues. The chain's CDR3 is CATSEYSRTSSYNEQFF. CDR3 coding DNA: TGTGCCACCAGTGAATATTCTAGGACTAGCTCCTACAATGAGCAGTTCTTC.

The chain carries TRBV12-3 or TRBV12-4 and TRBJ2-4; D might be TRBD1 (5 bases). The CDR3 has 14 residues. V lost 7 bases to trimming and J lost 9 bases, with 19 bases between them. CDR3 in DNA: TGTGCCAGCACCTTTACAGGAACGACGGTCATTCAGTACTTC. Its translation is CASTFTGTTVIQYF.

Remarks on this clonotype: This may stem from a read error, because a much larger clone lies one nucleotide away. This chain joins TRBV5-1 and TRBJ1-2; D is unclear. This CDR3 has 12 residues. CDR1 is SGHRS, CDR2 YFSETQ, per germline. The CDR3 sequence: CACSLDWRGYTF. CDR3 in DNA: TGCGCCTGCAGCTTGGACTGGCGGGGCTACACCTTC.

This clonotype was seen a handful of times. J is TRBJ2-7 and V is TRBV7-9; 9 nucleotides line up with TRBD2. Trimming took 5 bases from V and 5 from J; bases not matched to a gene: 7. Germline assignment: CDR1 SEHNR and CDR2 FQNEAQ (reference sequence). The length of the CDR3 is 14 residues. In nucleotides, the CDR3 is TGTGCCAGCAGCGATCCTAGCGGGGCGGACGAGCAGTACTTC. It is translated as CASSDPSGADEQYF.

This clonotype was seen just once. Here the CDR3 reads CASNRDKGVTKFF. The CDR3 DNA sequence: TGTGCCAGCAACCGAGACAAGGGGGTGACAAAGTTCTTC. The chain carries TRBV14 and TRBJ2-1; D is perhaps TRBD1 (6 bases). Germline V gene lookup returns CDR1 SGHDN and CDR2 FVKESK. Trimming cost V 7 bases and J 14 bases, with 21 bases left between them. The CDR3 is 13 residues long. The full variable domain, its missing parts supplied by reference TRBV14 and TRBJ2-1, is EAGVTQFPSHSVIEKGQTVTLRCDPISGHDNLYWYRRVMGKEIKFLLHFVKESKQDESGMPNNRFLAERTGGTYSTLKVQPAELEDSGVYFCASNRDKGVTKFFGPGTRLTVL.

The sample holds a few counts of this clonotype. Possible read error: a much larger clone is one base away. The chain links TRBV7-9 to TRBJ1-1; D possibly corresponds to TRBD1 (5 bases). The CDR3 extends over 13 amino acids. The germline CDR1 and CDR2 sequences are SEHNR and FQNEAQ (reference sequence). V lost 3 bases and J 9 bases, leaving 14 bases between the germline ends. The CDR3 reads CASSFQGWTKAFF. The DNA for the CDR3 is TGTGCCAGCAGCTTTCAGGGTTGGACTAAAGCTTTCTTT.

Comments on this clonotype: A read error is possible here, since a much larger clone lies one base away. V and J are TRBV7-9 and TRBJ2-6, with D unclear. CDR1 SEHNR and CDR2 FQNEAQ come from the germline V gene (reference sequence). The CDR3 has 16 residues. In DNA, the CDR3 is TGTGCCGGCAGCCCCCCTGGGGTATCTGGGGCCAACGTCCTGACTTTC. It translates to CAGSPPGVSGANVLTF.

The count of this clonotype is one. This chain connects TRBV6-5 to TRBJ2-7; 7 nucleotides line up with TRBD2. CDR1 is MNHEY and CDR2 is SVGAGI in the germline V gene. The CDR3 spans 17 residues. Trimming cost V 2 bases and J 4 bases; bases outside gene matches: 14. The CDR3 DNA sequence: TGTGCCAGCAGTTACACACTCTCGACAAGCGGGACGTACGAGCAGTACTTC. Protein product: CASSYTLSTSGTYEQYF.

The V and J genes are TRBV12-3 or TRBV12-4 and TRBJ2-6; 11 bases are a match to TRBD1. CDR3 size: 17 residues. Trimming cost V 8 bases and J 2 bases; bases outside gene matches: 8. In DNA form, the CDR3 reads TGTGCCAGCTGTCTAGGGACAGGGGGGCCTGGGGCCAACGTCCTGACTTTC. Translating it yields CASCLGTGGPGANVLTF.

About this clonotype: A junction boundary mismatches the germline segment, possibly from a read error. V gene TRBV4-3 combines with J gene TRBJ2-7, with D maybe TRBD1 (5 bases). The CDR3 loop spans 15 amino acids. The germline CDR1 and CDR2 sequences are LGHNA and YSLEER. CDR3 sequence (DNA): TGCACCAGCAGCCAGGAAACAAGGGGCTCCTACGAGCAGTACTTC. Protein sequence: CTSSQETRGSYEQYF.

There are many counts of this clonotype. The chain joins TRBV28 to TRBJ1-6; D not resolved. Trimming stripped 6 bases from V and 7 bases from J, with 7 bases between. The CDR3 consists of 12 residues. Germline CDR1 is MDHEN and CDR2 is SYDVKM. The CDR3 nucleotides are TGTGCCAGCAGGGACGGGAATTCACCCCTCCACTTT. As protein: CASRDGNSPLHF.

Notes on this clonotype: Relative to the germline gene, one junction end is altered; a read error may explain this. V usage is TRBV11-2 and J usage is TRBJ2-1; 10 nucleotides agree with TRBD2. This CDR3 is 16 amino acids long. The germline V gene has CDR1 SGHAT and CDR2 FQNNGV. For the CDR3, the DNA is TGTGCCAGCAGCTTAGAGCCACTAGCGGGAATGAATGAGCGGTTCTTT. Its protein is CASSLEPLAGMNERFF.

Points on this clonotype: This may be a read error, as it is one base from a much larger clone. CDR3 nucleotide sequence: TGTGCCAGCAGCTCATCTTGGGTTTCGTACGAGCAGTACTTC. The encoded protein is CASSSSWVSYEQYF. The chain uses TRBV7-9 and TRBJ2-7; D ambiguous. The CDR3 spans 14 residues. V lost 4 bases and J 4 bases, leaving 14 bases between the germline ends. Germline CDR1 and CDR2: SEHNR and FQNEAQ (reference sequence).

Concerning this clonotype: Germline and junction disagree at one end, which may indicate a read error. CDR3 loop: CSLEADGGRAETQYF. DNA of the CDR3: TGCAGCCTTGAAGCGGACGGGGGGCGAGCAGAGACCCAGTACTTC. The rearrangement links TRBV29-1 to TRBJ2-5; perhaps TRBD2 as D (7 bases). Germline CDR1 and CDR2: SQVTM and ANQGSEA. The length of the CDR3 is 15 residues. The entire variable domain, with the rest obtained from reference TRBV29-1 and TRBJ2-5, is as follows: SAVISQKPSRDICQRGTSLTIQCQVDSQVTMMFWYRQQPGQSLTLIATANQGSEATYESGFVIDKFPISRPNLTFSTLTVSNMSPEDSSIYLCSLEADGGRAETQYFGPGTRLLVL.

This clonotype appeared a few times. The rearrangement links TRBV2 to TRBJ2-1; TRBD2 matches at 8 bases. V trimming: 8 bases; J trimming: 3 bases; junction bases outside the gene matches: 3. Germline CDR1 reads SNHLY; CDR2 reads FYNNEI. CDR3 size: 13 residues. DNA of the CDR3: TGTGCCAGCCGTACTAGCGGCTACAATGAGCAGTTCTTC. Protein product: CASRTSGYNEQFF.

On this clonotype itself: Germline and junction disagree at one end, which may indicate a read error. The gene calls are TRBV7-9 and TRBJ2-3, with 7 bases lining up with TRBD2. The V gene's germline CDR1 is SEHNR and CDR2 FQNEAQ (reference sequence). The CDR3 extends over 14 amino acids. This chain's CDR3 is CVSSSTGGTDMQYF. Here the CDR3 DNA reads TGTGTCAGCAGCTCAACGGGAGGCACAGATATGCAGTATTTT.

The gene calls are TRBV29-1 and TRBJ2-7; 9 bases agree with TRBD1. CDR1 and CDR2 (germline): SQVTM, ANQGSEA. The length of the CDR3 is 12 residues. The CDR3 nucleotides are TGCGGTGTTTCGGGACAGGGCTACGAGCAGTACTTC. Amino acid sequence: CGVSGQGYEQYF.

The chain joins TRBV29-1 to TRBJ1-1; the D is unclear. The CDR3 contains 14 residues. Germline loops: CDR1 SQVTM, CDR2 ANQGSEA. V lost 0 bases, J lost 0 bases, and 8 bases lay in between. The CDR3 region has the DNA TGCAGCGTTGAAGACGGGCAGGTGAACACTGAAGCTTTCTTT. It is translated as CSVEDGQVNTEAFF.

As for this clonotype: A read error is likely, as this CDR3 ends without the conserved phenylalanine or tryptophan. The chain is built from TRBV5-6 and TRBJ1-1; D is ambiguous. The CDR3 runs 16 residues. Germline V gene sequence: CDR1 SGHDT, CDR2 YYEEEE. The CDR3 DNA follows: TGTACCAGCAGCCAGAATCACCTATACGGACGGGAGGGAGCTTTCCTT. Protein product: CTSSQNHLYGREGAFL.

This clonotype has ten or more counts. The chain is built from TRBV12-3 or TRBV12-4 and TRBJ1-2; D not resolved. Trimming pared 1 base from V and 8 bases from J, leaving 8 bases between. The CDR3 extends over 12 amino acids. The CDR3: CASSLEGRGYTF. The CDR3 DNA reads as TGTGCCAGCAGTTTAGAGGGTCGCGGCTACACCTTC.